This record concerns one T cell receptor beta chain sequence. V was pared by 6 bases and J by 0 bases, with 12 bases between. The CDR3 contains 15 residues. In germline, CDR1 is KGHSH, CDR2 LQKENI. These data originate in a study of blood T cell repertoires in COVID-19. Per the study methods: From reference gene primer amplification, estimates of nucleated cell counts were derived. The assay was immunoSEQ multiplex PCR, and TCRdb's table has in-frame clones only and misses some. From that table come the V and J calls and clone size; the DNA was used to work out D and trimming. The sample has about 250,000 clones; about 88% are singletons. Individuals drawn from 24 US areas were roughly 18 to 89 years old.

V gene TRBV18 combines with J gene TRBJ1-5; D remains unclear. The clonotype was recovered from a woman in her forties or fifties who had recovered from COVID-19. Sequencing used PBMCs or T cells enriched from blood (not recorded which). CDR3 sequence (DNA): TGTGCCAGCTCGTCGGAGGCCCATAGCAATCAGCCCCAGCATTTT. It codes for CASSSEAHSNQPQHF. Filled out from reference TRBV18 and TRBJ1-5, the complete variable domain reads NAGVMQNPRHLVRRRGQEARLRCSPMKGHSHVYWYRQLPEEGLKFMVYLQKENIIDESGMPKERFSAEFPKEGPSILRIQQVVRGDSAAYFCASSSEAHSNQPQHFGDGTRLSIL.